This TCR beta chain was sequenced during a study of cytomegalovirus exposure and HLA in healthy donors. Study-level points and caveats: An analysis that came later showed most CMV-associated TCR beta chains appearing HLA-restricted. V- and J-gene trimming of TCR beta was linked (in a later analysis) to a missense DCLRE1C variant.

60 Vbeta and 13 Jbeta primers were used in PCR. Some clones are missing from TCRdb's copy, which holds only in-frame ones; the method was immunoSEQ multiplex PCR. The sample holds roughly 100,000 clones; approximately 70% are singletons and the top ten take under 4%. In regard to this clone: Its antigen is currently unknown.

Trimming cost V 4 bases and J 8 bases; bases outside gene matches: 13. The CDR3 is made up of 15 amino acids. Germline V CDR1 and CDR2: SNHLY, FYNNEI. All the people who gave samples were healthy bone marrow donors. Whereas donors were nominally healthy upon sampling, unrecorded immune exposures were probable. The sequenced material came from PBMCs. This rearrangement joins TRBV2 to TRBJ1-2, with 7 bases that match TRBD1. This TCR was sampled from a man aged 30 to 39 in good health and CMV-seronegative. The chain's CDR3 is CASSVRETGSRGYTF. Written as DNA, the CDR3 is TGTGCCAGCAGTGTTAGGGAGACAGGGTCGAGAGGCTACACCTTC.